The clone carrying this T cell receptor beta chain was picked up a small number of times. The target antigen is unknown. Methods used by the authors: Out-of-frame sequences were removed, leaving roughly 2.1 million distinct TCRbeta sequences. The table came from immunoSEQ multiplex PCR; TCRdb's copy has only in-frame clones and leaves some out. That table furnishes V, J and clone size, whereas the DNA furnished D and trimming. The table lists about 42,000 clones, over 70% of them singletons, with around 0.5% in the top ten. Germline V gene sequence: CDR1 KGHSH, CDR2 LQKENI. The length of the CDR3 is 15 residues. With 4 bases removed from V and 1 base from J, the gap between germline ends came to 12 bases. The sort gate was single viable CD3+CD4+CD8-CD45RO+ cells for memory CD4+ T cells. After thawing, CD4+ T cells were positively selected. This sample is part of a study of memory CD4+ T cells and cytomegalovirus serostatus. At the level of the study: Donors were healthy Belgian adults, under 10 CMV seropositive and about 24 seronegative. General study results and limits: Repertoires predicted CMV serostatus with median bootstrapped AUC of around 0.96.

The TCR was taken from an adult in good health and CMV-seronegative. Specimen: memory CD4+ T cells from blood. V gene TRBV18 combines with J gene TRBJ2-3; D remains ambiguous. CDR3 in amino acids: CASSQEQIGTDTQYF. For the CDR3, the DNA is TGTGCCAGCTCACAGGAACAGATCGGCACAGATACGCAGTATTTT.